One and the same sample provided the 9 T cell receptor beta chains below, sequenced in a study of T cell changes during pregnancy in multiple sclerosis. Measured with immunoSEQ multiplex PCR; TCRdb has only the in-frame clones, and not every one. The data show around 100,000 clones, with around nine tenths seen just once and 1.5% held by the top ten. The sample was peripheral blood, taken in the third trimester of pregnancy. The receptors were gathered from a female donor with multiple sclerosis, enrolled in a pregnancy study.

CDR3 nucleotide sequence: TGTGCCACCAGCAGAGGCCCGCTGGGGAGCGGGAGGGCACGGGAGCAGTACTTC. Translating gives CATSRGPLGSGRAREQYF. V usage is TRBV15 and J usage is TRBJ2-7, with TRBD2 identical over 10 bases. V dropped 1 base and J dropped 7; count of bases not matched to a gene: 16. Germline V lookup: CDR1 LNHNV, CDR2 YYDKDF (reference sequence). CDR3 length: 18 residues.

This clone occurred once. The CDR3 reads CSAIPRTVAFF. The CDR3 DNA reads as TGCAGTGCTATACCCCGGACAGTGGCTTTCTTT. The chain recombines TRBV20-1 with TRBJ1-1; TRBD1 is a possible D gene (6 bases). CDR3 length: 11 amino acids. The V and J ends lost 4 bases and 11 bases respectively, with 14 bases between them. Germline-derived CDR1 and CDR2 are DFQATT and SNEGSKA (reference sequence).

V is TRBV5-1 and J is TRBJ1-3; 9 bases align to TRBD1. The germline V gene encodes CDR1 SGHRS and CDR2 YFSETQ. V trimming: 4 bases; J trimming: 3 bases; junction bases outside the gene matches: 2. This CDR3 contains 14 residues. The CDR3 nucleotides read TGCGCCAGCAGCACGACAGGGGGTGGAAACACCATATATTTT. Encoded protein: CASSTTGGGNTIYF.

This chain connects TRBV7-9 to TRBJ2-5; TRBD1 agrees at 12 bases. Losses at the gene ends were 8 bases for V and 7 bases for J; bases not matched to a gene: 14. The CDR3 loop spans 16 amino acids. The germline gives CDR1 SEHNR, CDR2 FQNEAQ (reference sequence). The CDR3 DNA sequence: TGTGCCAGCCAACCGGGACAGGGGGCGTCAGGGCTGACCCAGTACTTC. It specifies CASQPGQGASGLTQYF.

The chain links TRBV27 to TRBJ2-3; 12 nucleotides align to TRBD2. Germline V gene lookup returns CDR1 MNHEY and CDR2 SMNVEV (reference sequence). With V trimmed by 5 bases and J by 2 bases, 5 bases remained unmatched. The CDR3 has 16 amino acids. The CDR3 DNA reads TGTGCCAGCAGTGTGCTAGCGGGAGGGATCACAGATACGCAGTATTTT. It yields the protein CASSVLAGGITDTQYF.

V gene TRBV18 combines with J gene TRBJ1-3; TRBD1 matches at 9 bases. Germline V gene data show CDR1 as KGHSH and CDR2 as LQKENI. Trimming cost V 5 bases and J 1 base; bases outside gene matches: 3. This CDR3 has 15 amino acids. The CDR3 sequence is CASSEGTGSGNTIYF. CDR3 bases: TGTGCCAGCTCAGAAGGGACAGGGTCTGGAAACACCATATATTTT. The whole variable domain, filled in from reference TRBV18 and TRBJ1-3, reads NAGVMQNPRHLVRRRGQEARLRCSPMKGHSHVYWYRQLPEEGLKFMVYLQKENIIDESGMPKERFSAEFPKEGPSILRIQQVVRGDSAAYFCASSEGTGSGNTIYFGEGSWLTVV.

The J gene is TRBJ1-4, the V gene TRBV5-6; tentative D call: TRBD1 (6 bases). The CDR3 consists of 16 residues. The germline gives CDR1 SGHDT, CDR2 YYEEEE. Trimming left V 4 bases short and J 7 bases short, with 20 bases between. Here the CDR3 reads CASSPGVGQGTEKLFF. Written as DNA, the CDR3 is TGTGCCAGCAGCCCTGGAGTGGGGCAGGGGACTGAAAAACTGTTTTTT.

The chain joins TRBV20-1 to TRBJ2-1, with D unclear. Germline-derived CDR1 and CDR2 are DFQATT and SNEGSKA (reference sequence). V lost 6 bases and J lost 7, with 10 bases in between. The CDR3 consists of 11 residues. This CDR3 is CSAHRSNEQFF. The CDR3 DNA reads TGCAGTGCCCATAGATCTAATGAGCAGTTCTTC.

V and J are TRBV27 and TRBJ1-1; the match to TRBD1 covers 10 bases. The CDR3 has 18 residues. In germline, CDR1 is MNHEY, CDR2 SMNVEV (reference sequence). V gave up 5 bases and J gave up 1 base; unmatched junction bases: 13. The CDR3 sequence: CASSLRGQGVGRNTEAFF. The CDR3 region has the DNA TGTGCCAGCAGTCTCCGCGGACAGGGGGTGGGTAGGAACACTGAAGCTTTCTTT.